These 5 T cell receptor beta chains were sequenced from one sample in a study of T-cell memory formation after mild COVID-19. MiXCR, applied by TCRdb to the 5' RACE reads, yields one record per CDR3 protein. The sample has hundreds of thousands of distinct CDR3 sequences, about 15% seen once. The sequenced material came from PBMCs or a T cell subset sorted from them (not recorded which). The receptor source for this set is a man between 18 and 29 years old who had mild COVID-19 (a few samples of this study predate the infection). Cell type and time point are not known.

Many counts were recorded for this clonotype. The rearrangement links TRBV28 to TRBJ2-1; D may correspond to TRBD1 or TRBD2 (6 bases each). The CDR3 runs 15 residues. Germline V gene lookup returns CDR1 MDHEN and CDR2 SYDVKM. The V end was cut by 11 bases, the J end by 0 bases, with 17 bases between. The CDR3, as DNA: TGTGCCCTGCTGGCGTCGGGGGCCTCCTACAATGAGCAGTTCTTC. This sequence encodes CALLASGASYNEQFF. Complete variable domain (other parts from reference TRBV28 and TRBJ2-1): DVKVTQSSRYLVKRTGEKVFLECVQDMDHENMFWYRQDPGLGLRLIYFSYDVKMKEKGDIPEGYSVSREKKERFSLILESASTNQTSMYLCALLASGASYNEQFFGPGTRLTVL.

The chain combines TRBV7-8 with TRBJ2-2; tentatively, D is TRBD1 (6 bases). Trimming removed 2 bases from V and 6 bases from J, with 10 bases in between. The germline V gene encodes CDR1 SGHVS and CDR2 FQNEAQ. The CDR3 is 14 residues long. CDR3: CASSLHNRAGELFF. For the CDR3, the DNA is TGTGCCAGCAGCTTACACAACAGGGCCGGGGAGCTGTTTTTT.

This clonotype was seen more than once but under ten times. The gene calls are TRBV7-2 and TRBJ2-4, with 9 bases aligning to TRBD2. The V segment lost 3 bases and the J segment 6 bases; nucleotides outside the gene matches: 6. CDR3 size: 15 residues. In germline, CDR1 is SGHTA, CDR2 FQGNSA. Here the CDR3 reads CASSLNGGGANIQYF. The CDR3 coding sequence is TGTGCCAGCAGCTTGAATGGCGGGGGGGCAAACATTCAGTACTTC.

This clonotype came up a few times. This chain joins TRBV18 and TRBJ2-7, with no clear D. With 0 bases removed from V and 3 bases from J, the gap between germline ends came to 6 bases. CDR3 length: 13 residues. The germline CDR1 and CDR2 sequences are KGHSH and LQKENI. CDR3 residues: CASSPPEGYEQYV. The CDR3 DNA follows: TGTGCCAGCTCACCACCGGAAGGCTACGAGCAGTACGTC.

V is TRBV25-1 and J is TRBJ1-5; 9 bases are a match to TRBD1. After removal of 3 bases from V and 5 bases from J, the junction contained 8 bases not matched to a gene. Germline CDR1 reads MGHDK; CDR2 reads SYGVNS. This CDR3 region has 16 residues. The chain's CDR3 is CASSDRDRGSDQPQHF. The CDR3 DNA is TGTGCCAGCAGTGACCGCGACAGGGGGAGTGATCAGCCCCAGCATTTT. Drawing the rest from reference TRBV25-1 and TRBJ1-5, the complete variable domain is EADIYQTPRYLVIGTGKKITLECSQTMGHDKMYWYQQDPGMELHLIHYSYGVNSTEKGDLSSESTVSRIRTEHFPLTLESARPSHTSQYLCASSDRDRGSDQPQHFGDGTRLSIL.